This entry lists 27 T cell receptor beta chains sequenced from one sample in a study of blood T cell repertoires in COVID-19. The protocol was immunoSEQ multiplex PCR, while the TCRdb copy is restricted to in-frame clones and leaves out a portion. The table includes 380,000 or so clones, roughly 88% detected once. Material for sequencing was PBMCs or T cells enriched from blood (not recorded which). The source is a woman aged 35 to 49 with acute COVID-19.

V is TRBV6-5 and J is TRBJ1-2; unclear D gene. The CDR3 consists of 14 residues. Germline assignment: CDR1 MNHEY and CDR2 SVGAGI. V was trimmed by 5 bases and J by 7 bases, leaving 17 bases between them. The CDR3 protein is CASSLAVEAVGYTF. CDR3 coding DNA: TGTGCCAGCAGTCTCGCCGTGGAGGCGGTTGGCTACACCTTC.

V gene TRBV20-1 combines with J gene TRBJ1-4, with no clear D. Germline loops: CDR1 DFQATT, CDR2 SNEGSKA (reference sequence). The CDR3 runs 11 residues. Between the trimmed V and J ends, which lost 6 bases and 0 bases, there was a span of 2 bases. CDR3 loop: CSASTNEKLFF. In nucleotides, the CDR3 is TGCAGTGCCTCAACTAATGAAAAACTGTTTTTT.

This chain joins TRBV2 and TRBJ2-7; TRBD1 is a possible D gene (6 bases). Germline V gene lookup returns CDR1 SNHLY and CDR2 FYNNEI. The CDR3 is 11 amino acids. V gave up 8 bases and J gave up 4 bases, with 9 bases separating them. CDR3 sequence reads: CASRQAYEQYF. The CDR3 coding sequence is TGTGCCAGCCGACAGGCTTACGAGCAGTACTTC.

The J gene is TRBJ1-2, the V gene TRBV5-4; TRBD1 matches at 10 bases. CDR1 and CDR2 from the germline V gene are SGHNT and YYREEE (reference sequence). V lost 0 bases and J lost 4; bases outside the gene matches: 3. The CDR3 totals 15 residues. The CDR3 DNA reads TGTGCCAGCAGCTTGGGACAGGGGGCAGGCTATGGCTACACCTTC. Its translation is CASSLGQGAGYGYTF.

The chain couples TRBV19 to TRBJ1-6, with TRBD1 matching over 10 bases. CDR3 size: 14 residues. CDR1 LNHDA and CDR2 SQIVND come from the germline V gene (reference sequence). V shed 5 bases and J 10 bases; nucleotides not matched to a gene: 5. CDR3 nucleotides: TGTGCCAGTAGTGGACAGGGGGTTGGATCACCCCTCCACTTT. Translating it yields CASSGQGVGSPLHF.

V usage is TRBV6-5 and J usage is TRBJ1-2; possible D gene TRBD1, 6 bases. The V gene lost 8 bases and the J gene lost 7 bases, with 20 bases spanning the gap. The CDR3 spans 14 residues. Germline CDR1 reads MNHEY; CDR2 reads SVGAGI. The CDR3 protein is CASCPGGGGAGYTF. The DNA for the CDR3 is TGTGCCAGCTGCCCGGGGGGGGGCGGGGCTGGCTACACCTTC.

The genes are TRBV5-1 and TRBJ2-4, with D possibly TRBD2 on 6 matching bases. Trimming took 4 bases from V and 8 from J, leaving 16 bases between them. Germline CDR1 and CDR2: SGHRS and YFSETQ. The CDR3 is made up of 14 amino acids. The CDR3 DNA reads TGCGCCAGCAGCCCAGTTCCAGGAGGGGACATTCAGTACTTC. It yields the protein CASSPVPGGDIQYF.

This CDR3 is CASSIAAGVETQYF. In DNA form, the CDR3 reads TGTGCCAGCAGCATCGCCGCGGGGGTTGAGACCCAGTACTTC. The V and J genes are TRBV7-9 and TRBJ2-5, with 7 bases fitting TRBD2. Losses at the gene ends were 5 bases for V and 5 bases for J; bases not matched to a gene: 8. This CDR3 region has 14 residues. Looked up from germline, CDR1 is SEHNR and CDR2 is FQNEAQ (reference sequence).

The chain links TRBV2 to TRBJ2-7, with 8 bases that match TRBD1. The CDR3 consists of 15 residues. J lost 5 bases, V lost 5 bases, and 11 bases had no gene match. Germline values: CDR1 SNHLY, CDR2 FYNNEI. The CDR3 loop reads CASSLTGTGVDEQYF. DNA for the CDR3: TGTGCCAGCAGTTTGACCGGGACAGGAGTGGACGAGCAGTACTTC.

The rearrangement links TRBV12-3 or TRBV12-4 to TRBJ1-5; D gene unclear. The CDR3 spans 13 residues. Deletions cut 3 bases from V and 1 base from J, with 4 bases between. The CDR3 DNA reads as TGTGCCAGCAGTTTCCAGAGCAATCAGCCCCAGCATTTT. This encodes CASSFQSNQPQHF.

The chain recombines TRBV7-8 with TRBJ2-1; D is perhaps TRBD2 (5 bases). The germline V gene encodes CDR1 SGHVS and CDR2 FQNEAQ. CDR3 length equals 15 residues. V was pared by 5 bases and J by 1 base, with 12 bases between. DNA for the CDR3: TGTGCCAGCAGCCCCCATCCGGGGTCCTACAATGAGCAGTTCTTC. It is translated as CASSPHPGSYNEQFF.

The chain couples TRBV21-1 to TRBJ1-6; TRBD1, the table's D call, was not compared with the DNA. TRBV21-1 is described as a pseudogene. The CDR3 loop spans 15 amino acids. DNA of the CDR3: TGTGCCAGCAGCAAAGCCGGGACAGGGGGATCACCCCTCCACTTT. Protein: CASSKAGTGGSPLHF.

The J gene is TRBJ1-1, the V gene TRBV5-1; a possible D gene is TRBD1 (6 bases). Germline CDR1 reads SGHRS; CDR2 reads YFSETQ. This CDR3 comprises 13 residues. The V and J ends lost 4 bases and 5 bases respectively, with 12 bases between them. The CDR3 loop is CASSNQGRTEAFF. CDR3 bases: TGCGCCAGCAGCAACCAGGGGCGGACTGAAGCTTTCTTT.

This CDR3 is CASSVGRGVNEQFF. CDR3 nucleotide sequence: TGCGCCAGCAGTGTCGGACGCGGGGTGAATGAGCAGTTCTTC. This chain uses TRBV10-2 with TRBJ2-1; a weak D match, TRBD2 (6 bases). This CDR3 has 14 amino acids. Germline V gene data show CDR1 as WSHSY and CDR2 as SAAADI. The V gene lost 4 bases and the J gene lost 7 bases, with 14 bases spanning the gap.

This chain connects TRBV6-5 to TRBJ1-6; 7 positions agree with TRBD1. The trim removed 5 bases at V and 9 bases at J, leaving 7 bases unmatched. The CDR3 totals 14 residues. Per the germline V gene, CDR1 is MNHEY and CDR2 is SVGAGI. The CDR3: CASSRDSEGSPLHF. CDR3 nucleotide sequence: TGTGCCAGCAGTCGGGACAGCGAAGGTTCACCCCTCCACTTT.

This chain connects TRBV3-1 (or the pseudogene TRBV3-2) to TRBJ1-2; D perhaps matches TRBD1 (5 bases). V was pared by 1 base and J by 0 bases, with 15 bases between. This CDR3 comprises 17 residues. CDR1 LGHDT and CDR2 YNNKEL come from the germline V gene (reference sequence). CDR3 sequence (DNA): TGTGCCAGCAGCCAAGCCGGGTTGACAGATACTAACTATGGCTACACCTTC. Translation: CASSQAGLTDTNYGYTF.

The rearrangement uses TRBV4-2 and TRBJ2-3; 10 positions agree with TRBD2. CDR1 and CDR2 from the germline V gene are LGHNA and YNFKEQ. The CDR3 has 15 amino acids. Germline trimming cut 4 bases from V and 3 bases from J; bases unmatched to any gene: 4. CDR3 loop: CASSLLAGVTDTQYF. The CDR3 DNA follows: TGTGCCAGCAGCCTGCTAGCGGGGGTTACAGATACGCAGTATTTT.

V is TRBV7-9 and J is TRBJ1-6; possibly TRBD1 for D (6 bases). V lost 0 bases to trimming and J lost 6 bases, with 9 bases between them. The CDR3 has 15 residues. CDR1 is SEHNR and CDR2 is FQNEAQ in the germline V gene (reference sequence). CDR3 amino acids: CASSLARTANSPLHF. The CDR3 nucleotides are TGTGCCAGCAGCTTAGCCCGGACAGCTAATTCACCCCTCCACTTT.

The V and J genes are TRBV2 and TRBJ2-1; TRBD2 aligns across 7 bases. Germline CDR1 and CDR2: SNHLY and FYNNEI. There are 17 residues in the CDR3. V lost 0 bases, J lost 4 bases, and 9 bases stayed unmatched. CDR3 bases: TGTGCCAGCAGTGAAGCGCTTCTTTCGGGGGGTTACAATGAGCAGTTCTTC. Translated, it gives CASSEALLSGGYNEQFF. The full variable domain, its missing parts supplied by reference TRBV2 and TRBJ2-1, is EPEVTQTPSHQVTQMGQEVILRCVPISNHLYFYWYRQILGQKVEFLVSFYNNEISEKSEIFDDQFSVERPDGSNFTLKIRSTKLEDSAMYFCASSEALLSGGYNEQFFGPGTRLTVL.

The chain links TRBV11-2 to TRBJ1-2; D call uncertain. Germline CDR1 reads SGHAT; CDR2 reads FQNNGV. The CDR3 runs to 14 residues. With 1 base removed from V and 8 bases from J, the gap between germline ends came to 14 bases. DNA for the CDR3: TGTGCCAGCAGCTTAGGCTGGCCGGGGAAGGGCTACACCTTC. This codes for CASSLGWPGKGYTF.

Regarding this clone: The sample carries other DNA sequences with the same CDR3. This chain connects TRBV2 to TRBJ1-5; D not certain. The CDR3 extends over 11 amino acids. Trimming shortened V by 8 bases and J by 2 bases, and 4 bases separated the two germline ends. The germline CDR1 and CDR2 sequences are SNHLY and FYNNEI. The CDR3 sequence is CASGGNQPQHF. In nucleotides, the CDR3 is TGTGCCAGCGGAGGCAATCAGCCCCAGCATTTT.

V gene TRBV6-1 combines with J gene TRBJ1-6; 9 nucleotides align to TRBD1. With 4 bases clipped from V and 10 bases from J, the junction kept 11 bases outside the gene matches. The V gene's germline CDR1 is MNHNS and CDR2 SASEGT. CDR3 size: 16 residues. The CDR3 loop reads CASSGGGQGGQSPLHF. CDR3 bases: TGTGCCAGCAGTGGGGGGGGACAGGGAGGCCAGTCACCCCTCCACTTT.

The chain uses TRBV19 and TRBJ2-5; the D gene is possibly TRBD2 (5 bases). The germline V gene has CDR1 LNHDA and CDR2 SQIVND (reference sequence). The CDR3 length is 14 residues. Between the trimmed V and J ends, which lost 2 bases and 5 bases, there was a span of 12 bases. CDR3 coding DNA: TGTGCCAGTAGTATACGGGAACTAGTTGAGACCCAGTACTTC. This codes for CASSIRELVETQYF.

The J gene is TRBJ2-1, the V gene TRBV7-9; 9 nucleotides line up with TRBD1. The V and J ends lost 5 bases and 6 bases, in that order; junction bases with no gene match: 8. Germline V CDR1 and CDR2: SEHNR, FQNEAQ (reference sequence). The length of the CDR3 is 15 residues. CDR3 sequence (DNA): TGTGCCAGCAGCAATTCCGGGACAGGGTTCAATGAGCAGTTCTTC. Residues: CASSNSGTGFNEQFF.

This chain joins TRBV3-1 (or the pseudogene TRBV3-2) and TRBJ1-6; 8 bases fit TRBD1. From germline, CDR1 is LGHDT and CDR2 YNNKEL (reference sequence). The CDR3 length is 16 residues. The trim removed 5 bases at V and 7 bases at J, leaving 10 bases unmatched. This CDR3 is CASSSLTGVRNSPLHF. Written as DNA, the CDR3 is TGTGCCAGCAGCTCCCTGACAGGGGTGCGGAATTCACCCCTCCACTTT.

The CDR3 here is CASSRGTTEAFF. In DNA form, the CDR3 reads TGTGCCAGCAGTCGTGGGACAACTGAAGCTTTCTTT. V gene TRBV6-5 combines with J gene TRBJ1-1; TRBD1 might be the D (6 bases). V gave up 5 bases and J gave up 5 bases, with 9 bases separating them. CDR1 and CDR2 (germline): MNHEY, SVGAGI. The CDR3 has 12 amino acids.

The gene calls are TRBV4-1 and TRBJ1-1, with a tentative D call TRBD1 (6 bases). This CDR3 spans 13 amino acids. Trimming pared 4 bases from V and 4 bases from J, leaving 10 bases between. The germline V gene encodes CDR1 MGHRA and CDR2 YSYEKL. CDR3 DNA: TGCGCCAGCAGCCCCTCACAGGGCACTGAAGCTTTCTTT. This sequence encodes CASSPSQGTEAFF.